Listed below are T cell receptor beta chains from one sample, sequenced in a study of T cells expressing NK-cell markers. TCRdb reprocessed the 5' RACE reads; each CDR3 protein has one entry and no DNA is given. The specimen's table records around 380,000 distinct CDR3 sequences. The sequenced material came from blood T cells: a sorted CD56 or NKG2C T cell subset, CD4+ or CD8+ T cells, or bulk PBMC T cells (not recorded which). The receptors shown here come from a woman aged 45-59 years in good health. Both conserved end residues are part of each CDR3.

TRBJ2-1 | TRBV7-9 | CASEKGPGLANPNEQFF
TRBJ2-6 | TRBV27 | CASSKRGAGANVLTF
TRBJ2-7 | TRBV5-1 | CASSFLAGEIEQYF
TRBJ1-2 | TRBV18 | CASSPGGSPYGYTF
TRBJ1-4 | TRBV18 | CASSPPSRFRLKLFF
TRBJ2-5 | TRBV11-2 | CASSLVGSGARGEETQYF
TRBJ2-7 | TRBV11-2 | CASSLGWLYEQYF
TRBJ2-3 | TRBV29-1 | CSVAPTSYTDTQYF
TRBJ2-7 | TRBV11-3 | CASSLIPGAYEQYF
TRBJ2-2 | TRBV10-3 | CAIGASGRANTGELFF
TRBJ2-1 | TRBV5-1 | CASSTSGSGYNEQFF
TRBJ2-1 | TRBV6-2/TRBV6-3 | CASVRSGPNNEQFF
TRBJ2-4 | TRBV20-1 | CSARNGRLAKNIQYF
TRBJ2-3 | TRBV6-5 | CASSYSDVPSNTDTQYF
TRBJ1-4 | TRBV29-1 | CSVSGGNKEKLFF
TRBJ2-2 | TRBV10-2 | CASTALREGRSGGELFF
TRBJ2-2 | TRBV24-1 | CATSDLLAPNTGELFF
TRBJ2-3 | TRBV5-1 | CASSPGGLAGYTDTQYF
TRBJ1-2 | TRBV6-1 | CASMGVATYGYTF
TRBJ2-1 | TRBV7-9 | CASSLIASGGWPYNEQFF
TRBJ2-4 | TRBV10-2 | CDPLAGGVAKNIQYF
TRBJ2-5 | TRBV9 | CASSATGGEETQYF
TRBJ2-2 | TRBV3-1 | CASSSTVGAGELFF
TRBJ2-5 | TRBV12-3/TRBV12-4 | CASTPDPMYQETQYF
TRBJ1-1 | TRBV10-3 | CAISGWLGSSNTEAFF
TRBJ2-5 | TRBV5-1 | CASSDPDRDYQETQYF
TRBJ1-2 | TRBV20-1 | CSARNGPQGYTF
TRBJ1-6 | TRBV7-3 | CASSLTEGAESPLHF
TRBJ2-4 | TRBV4-1 | CASSQDLGLAGGTQYF
TRBJ2-2 | TRBV12-3/TRBV12-4 | CASSLTRNTGELFF
TRBJ2-4 | TRBV4-1 | CASSQDLAGAAKNIQYF
TRBJ2-2 | TRBV10-3 | CATTRVTSGTNTGELFF
TRBJ2-4 | TRBV20-1 | CSGYRMPKGKNIQYF
TRBJ1-2 | TRBV9 | CASSVEGSYYGYTF
TRBJ1-1 | TRBV12-3/TRBV12-4 | CASSLLLGVTEAFF
TRBJ2-5 | TRBV9 | CASSDLAGGIETQYF
TRBJ2-7 | TRBV3-1 | CASSQEPGTSGPPYEQYF
TRBJ2-7 | TRBV7-2 | CASSLDKGRFYEQYF
TRBJ1-3 | TRBV29-1 | CSVANGNTIYF
TRBJ2-7 | TRBV10-3 | CAISVQGPEQYF
TRBJ2-3 | TRBV20-1 | CSARDRAGITTQYF
TRBJ2-7 | TRBV2 | CASARGALTYEQYF
TRBJ1-6 | TRBV7-8 | CASSQRGTSYNSPLHF
TRBJ1-4 | TRBV7-9 | CASSLDKQGHHEKLFF
TRBJ2-1 | TRBV5-1 | CASSRGTGGAGLTWTRGFF
TRBJ2-7 | TRBV7-3 | CASSISGGTYEQYF
TRBJ2-2 | TRBV12-5 | CASGLGIGGTGELFF
TRBJ2-1 | TRBV10-3 | CAIAIVGLNEQFF
TRBJ2-7 | TRBV20-1 | CSARGQGVSEQYF
TRBJ2-7 | TRBV11-3 | CASSLDVWVGGTVGQYF
TRBJ1-5 | TRBV3-1 | CASSQGLNSNQPQHF
TRBJ2-3 | TRBV29-1 | CSVGTRHTDTQYF
TRBJ2-3 | TRBV5-1 | CASGGGERKFSTDTQYF
TRBJ2-5 | TRBV3-1 | CASSGTTFWETQYF